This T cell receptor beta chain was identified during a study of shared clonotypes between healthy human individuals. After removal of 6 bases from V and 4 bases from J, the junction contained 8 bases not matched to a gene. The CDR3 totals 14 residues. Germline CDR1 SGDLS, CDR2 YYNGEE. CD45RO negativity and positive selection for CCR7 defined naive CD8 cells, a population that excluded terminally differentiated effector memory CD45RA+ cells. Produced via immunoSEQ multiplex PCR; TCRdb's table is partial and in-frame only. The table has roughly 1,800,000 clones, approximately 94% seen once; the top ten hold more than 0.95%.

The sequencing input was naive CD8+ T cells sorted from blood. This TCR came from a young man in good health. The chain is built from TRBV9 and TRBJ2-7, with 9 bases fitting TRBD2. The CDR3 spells CASTPGTSQYEQYF. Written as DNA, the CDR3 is TGTGCCAGCACCCCTGGGACTAGCCAATACGAGCAGTACTTC.